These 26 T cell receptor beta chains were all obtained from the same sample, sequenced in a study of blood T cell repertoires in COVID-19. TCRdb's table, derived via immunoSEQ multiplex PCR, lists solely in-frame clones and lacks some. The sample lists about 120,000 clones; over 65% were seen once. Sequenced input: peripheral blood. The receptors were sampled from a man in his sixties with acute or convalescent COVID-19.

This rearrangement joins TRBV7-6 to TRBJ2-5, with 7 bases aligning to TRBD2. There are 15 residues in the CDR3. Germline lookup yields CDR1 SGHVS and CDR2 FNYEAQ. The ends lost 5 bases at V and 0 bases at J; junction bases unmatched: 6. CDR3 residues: CASSLGGLYQETQYF. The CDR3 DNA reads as TGTGCCAGCAGCCTCGGGGGGTTGTACCAAGAGACCCAGTACTTC.

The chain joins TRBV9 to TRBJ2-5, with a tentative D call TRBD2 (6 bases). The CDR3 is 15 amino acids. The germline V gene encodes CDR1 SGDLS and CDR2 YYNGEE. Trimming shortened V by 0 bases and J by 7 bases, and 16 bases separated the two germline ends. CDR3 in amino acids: CASSVVRRAFRTQYF. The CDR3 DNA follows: TGTGCCAGCAGCGTAGTTCGGAGGGCCTTTCGGACCCAGTACTTC.

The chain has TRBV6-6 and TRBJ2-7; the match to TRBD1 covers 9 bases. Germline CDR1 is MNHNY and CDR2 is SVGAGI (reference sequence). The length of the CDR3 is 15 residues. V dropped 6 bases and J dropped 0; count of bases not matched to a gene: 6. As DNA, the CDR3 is TGTGCCAGCAGCCCCGCGGGACAGGGCTCCTACGAGCAGTACTTC. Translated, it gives CASSPAGQGSYEQYF.

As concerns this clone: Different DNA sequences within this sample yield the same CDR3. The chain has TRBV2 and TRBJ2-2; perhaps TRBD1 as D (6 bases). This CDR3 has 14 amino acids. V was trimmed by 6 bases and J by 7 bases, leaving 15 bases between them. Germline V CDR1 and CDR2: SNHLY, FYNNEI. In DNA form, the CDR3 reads TGTGCCAGCAGGGAGACAGGAGGTGTCGGGGAGCTGTTTTTT. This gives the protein CASRETGGVGELFF.

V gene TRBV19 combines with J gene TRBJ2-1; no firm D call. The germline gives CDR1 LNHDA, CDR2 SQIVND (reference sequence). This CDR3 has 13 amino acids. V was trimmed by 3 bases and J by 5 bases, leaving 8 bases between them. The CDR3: CASSINTNNEQFF. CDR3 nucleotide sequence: TGTGCCAGTAGTATTAACACAAACAATGAGCAGTTCTTC.

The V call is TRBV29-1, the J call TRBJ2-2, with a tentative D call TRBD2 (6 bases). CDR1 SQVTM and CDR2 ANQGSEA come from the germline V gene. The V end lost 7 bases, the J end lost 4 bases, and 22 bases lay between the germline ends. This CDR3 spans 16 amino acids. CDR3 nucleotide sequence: TGCAGCGCCCAAAGCCAGGCGGGAAGCAGCACCGGGGAGCTGTTTTTT. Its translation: CSAQSQAGSSTGELFF.

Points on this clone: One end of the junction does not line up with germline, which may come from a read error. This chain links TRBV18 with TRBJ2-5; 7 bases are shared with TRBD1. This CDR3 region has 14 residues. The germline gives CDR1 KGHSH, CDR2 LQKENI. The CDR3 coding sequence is TGTGCCAGCTCATCGAGGGGGCATCAAGAGGCCCAGTACTTC. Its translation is CASSSRGHQEAQYF.

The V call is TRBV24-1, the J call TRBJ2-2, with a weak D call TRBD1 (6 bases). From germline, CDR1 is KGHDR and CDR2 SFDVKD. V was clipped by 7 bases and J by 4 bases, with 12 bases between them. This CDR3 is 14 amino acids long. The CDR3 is CATRGQSLTGELFF. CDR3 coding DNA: TGTGCCACCAGGGGACAATCTCTCACCGGGGAGCTGTTTTTT.

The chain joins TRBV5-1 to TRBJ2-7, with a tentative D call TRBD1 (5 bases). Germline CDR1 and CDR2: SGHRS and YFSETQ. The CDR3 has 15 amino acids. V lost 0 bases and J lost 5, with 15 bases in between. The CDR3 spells CASSLADNSRDEQYF. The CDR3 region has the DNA TGCGCCAGCAGCTTGGCCGATAACTCCAGGGACGAGCAGTACTTC. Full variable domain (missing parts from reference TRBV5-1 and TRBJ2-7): KAGVTQTPRYLIKTRGQQVTLSCSPISGHRSVSWYQQTPGQGLQFLFEYFSETQRNKGNFPGRFSGRQFSNSRSEMNVSTLELGDSALYLCASSLADNSRDEQYFGPGTRLTVT.

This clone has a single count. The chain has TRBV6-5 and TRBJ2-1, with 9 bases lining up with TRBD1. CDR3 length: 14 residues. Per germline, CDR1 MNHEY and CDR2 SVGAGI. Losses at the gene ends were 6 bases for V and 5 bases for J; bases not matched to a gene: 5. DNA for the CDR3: TGTGCCAGCAGCCGGGACAGGGTAAACAATGAGCAGTTCTTC. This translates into CASSRDRVNNEQFF.

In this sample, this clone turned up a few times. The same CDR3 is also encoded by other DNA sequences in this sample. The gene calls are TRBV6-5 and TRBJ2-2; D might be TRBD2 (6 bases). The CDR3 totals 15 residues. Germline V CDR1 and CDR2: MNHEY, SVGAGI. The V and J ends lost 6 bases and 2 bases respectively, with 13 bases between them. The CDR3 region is CASSPGTANTGELFF. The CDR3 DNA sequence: TGTGCCAGCAGCCCCGGGACTGCTAACACCGGGGAGCTGTTTTTT.

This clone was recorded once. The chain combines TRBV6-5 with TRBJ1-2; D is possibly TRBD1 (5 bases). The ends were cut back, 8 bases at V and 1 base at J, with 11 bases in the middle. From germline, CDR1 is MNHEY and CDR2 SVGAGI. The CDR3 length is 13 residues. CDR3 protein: CASAAQVNYGYTF. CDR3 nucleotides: TGTGCCAGCGCCGCACAGGTTAACTATGGCTACACCTTC.

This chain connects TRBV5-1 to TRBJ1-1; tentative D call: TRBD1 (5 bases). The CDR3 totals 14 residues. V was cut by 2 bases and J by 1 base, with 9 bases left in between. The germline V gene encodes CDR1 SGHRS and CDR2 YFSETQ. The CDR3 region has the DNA TGCGCCAGCAGCTTTTCCGGGGGGAACACTGAAGCTTTCTTT. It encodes CASSFSGGNTEAFF. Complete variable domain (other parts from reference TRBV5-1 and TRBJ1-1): KAGVTQTPRYLIKTRGQQVTLSCSPISGHRSVSWYQQTPGQGLQFLFEYFSETQRNKGNFPGRFSGRQFSNSRSEMNVSTLELGDSALYLCASSFSGGNTEAFFGQGTRLTVV.

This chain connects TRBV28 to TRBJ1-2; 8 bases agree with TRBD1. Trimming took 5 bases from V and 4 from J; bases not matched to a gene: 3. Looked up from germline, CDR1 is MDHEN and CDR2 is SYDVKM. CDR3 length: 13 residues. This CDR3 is CASSPGTGYGYTF. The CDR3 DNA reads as TGTGCCAGCAGTCCCGGGACAGGCTATGGCTACACCTTC.

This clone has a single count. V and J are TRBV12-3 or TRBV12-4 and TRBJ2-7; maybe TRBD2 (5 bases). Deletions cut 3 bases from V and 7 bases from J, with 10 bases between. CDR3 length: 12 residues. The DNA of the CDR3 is TGTGCCAGCAGTTTGACTAACCTTGAGCAGTACTTC. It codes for CASSLTNLEQYF.

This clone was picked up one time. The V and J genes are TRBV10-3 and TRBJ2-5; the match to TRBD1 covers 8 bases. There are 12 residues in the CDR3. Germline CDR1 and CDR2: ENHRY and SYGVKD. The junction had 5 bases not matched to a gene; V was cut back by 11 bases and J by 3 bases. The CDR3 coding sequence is TGTGCCGCCGGACAGGGTGAAGAGACCCAGTACTTC. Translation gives CAAGQGEETQYF.

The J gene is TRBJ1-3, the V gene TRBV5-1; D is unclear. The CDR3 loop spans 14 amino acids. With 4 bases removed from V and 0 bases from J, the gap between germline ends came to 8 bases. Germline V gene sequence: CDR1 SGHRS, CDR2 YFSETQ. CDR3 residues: CASSDGGSGNTIYF. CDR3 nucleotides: TGCGCCAGCAGCGACGGAGGCTCTGGAAACACCATATATTTT.

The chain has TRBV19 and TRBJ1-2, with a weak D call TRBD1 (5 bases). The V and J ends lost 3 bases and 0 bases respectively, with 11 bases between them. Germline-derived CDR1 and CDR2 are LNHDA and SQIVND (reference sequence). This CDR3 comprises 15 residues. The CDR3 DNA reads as TGTGCCAGTAGTATCGCCATGACAGCTAACTATGGCTACACCTTC. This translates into CASSIAMTANYGYTF.

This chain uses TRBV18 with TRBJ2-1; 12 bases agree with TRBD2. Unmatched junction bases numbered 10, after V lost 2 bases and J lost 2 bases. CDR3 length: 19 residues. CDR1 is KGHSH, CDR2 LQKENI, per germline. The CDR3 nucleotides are TGTGCCAGCTCACCAATACAGGGGACTAGCGGGCCAACCTACAATGAGCAGTTCTTC. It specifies CASSPIQGTSGPTYNEQFF.

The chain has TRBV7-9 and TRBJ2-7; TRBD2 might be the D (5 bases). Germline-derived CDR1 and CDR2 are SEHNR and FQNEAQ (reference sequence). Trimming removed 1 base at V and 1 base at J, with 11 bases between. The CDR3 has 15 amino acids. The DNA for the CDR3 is TGTGCCAGCAGCTTAGAGGGTCGGGGATCCTACGAGCAGTACTTC. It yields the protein CASSLEGRGSYEQYF.

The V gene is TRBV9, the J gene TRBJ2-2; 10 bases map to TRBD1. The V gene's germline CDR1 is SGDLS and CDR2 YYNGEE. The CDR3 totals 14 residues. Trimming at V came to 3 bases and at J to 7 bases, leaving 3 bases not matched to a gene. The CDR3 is CASSGQGADGELFF. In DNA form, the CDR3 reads TGTGCCAGCAGCGGACAGGGGGCTGACGGGGAGCTGTTTTTT.

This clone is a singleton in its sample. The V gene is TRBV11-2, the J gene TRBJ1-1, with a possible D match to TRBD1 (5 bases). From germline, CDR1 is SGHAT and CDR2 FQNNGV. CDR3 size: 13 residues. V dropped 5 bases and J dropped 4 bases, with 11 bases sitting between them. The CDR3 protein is CASSLPGGTEAFF. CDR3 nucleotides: TGTGCCAGCAGCCTTCCGGGGGGCACTGAAGCTTTCTTT.

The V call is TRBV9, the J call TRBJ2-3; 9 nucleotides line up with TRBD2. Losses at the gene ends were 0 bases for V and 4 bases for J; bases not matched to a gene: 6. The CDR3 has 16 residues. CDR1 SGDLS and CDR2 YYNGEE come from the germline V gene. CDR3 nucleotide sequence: TGTGCCAGCAGCGTAGAAACTAGCGGGTCCCCAGATACGCAGTATTTT. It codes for CASSVETSGSPDTQYF.

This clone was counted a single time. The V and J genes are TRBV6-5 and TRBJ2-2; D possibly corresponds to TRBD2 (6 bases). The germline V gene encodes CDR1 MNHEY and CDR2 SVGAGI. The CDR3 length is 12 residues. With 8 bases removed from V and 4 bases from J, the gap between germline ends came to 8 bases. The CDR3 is CASGGVTGELFF. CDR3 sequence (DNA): TGTGCCAGCGGAGGGGTCACCGGGGAGCTGTTTTTT.

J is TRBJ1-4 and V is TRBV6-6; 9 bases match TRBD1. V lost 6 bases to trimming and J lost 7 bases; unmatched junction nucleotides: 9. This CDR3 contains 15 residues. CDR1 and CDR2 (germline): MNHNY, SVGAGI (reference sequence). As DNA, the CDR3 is TGTGCCAGCAGACCCGGACCGGGACAGGGTGAAAAACTGTTTTTT. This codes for CASRPGPGQGEKLFF.

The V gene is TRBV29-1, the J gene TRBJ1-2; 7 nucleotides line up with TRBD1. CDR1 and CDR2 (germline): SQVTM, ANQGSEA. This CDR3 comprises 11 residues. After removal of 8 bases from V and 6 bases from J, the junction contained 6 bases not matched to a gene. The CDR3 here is CSLRDRNGYTF. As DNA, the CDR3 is TGCAGCCTCCGGGACAGAAATGGCTACACCTTC.